A selection of T cell receptor beta chains follows, all from one sample in a study of a mutant IDH1 vaccine in newly diagnosed glioma. Method: immunoSEQ multiplex PCR; TCRdb's copy keeps in-frame clones and lacks some. The table includes approximately 25,000 clones, 60% to 80% detected once. No antigen has been identified for these receptors. The sequencing here drew on PBMCs, taken from a glioma patient whose treatment included an IDH1 peptide vaccine. The source is a man aged 40-55 years with glioma. The CDR3 runs from the conserved cysteine through the conserved F or W. D genes are given only for firm matches. The size field is filled for only some rows; it gives once, few, many or a size class.

>TRBV7-9|TRBD2|TRBJ2-4|NA
CASSPPASGSTGKNIQYF
TGTGCCAGCAGCCCCCCCGCTAGCGGGAGTACGGGCAAAAACATTCAGTACTTC
>TRBV2|TRBD2|TRBJ2-1|NA
CASRGLAGGWDEQFF
TGTGCCAGCAGGGGACTAGCGGGAGGTTGGGATGAGCAGTTCTTC
>TRBV28|NA|TRBJ1-4|NA
CASSTRKGLNEKLFF
TGTGCCAGCAGTACCCGCAAGGGTCTTAATGAAAAACTGTTTTTT
>TRBV18|NA|TRBJ2-7|NA
CASSPRTAISYEQYF
TGTGCCAGCTCACCGAGGACAGCTATCTCCTACGAGCAGTACTTC
>TRBV5-4|TRBD1|TRBJ1-1|NA
CASSLGGQVPVNTEAFF
TGTGCCAGCAGCTTGGGTGGACAGGTTCCAGTAAACACTGAAGCTTTCTTT
>TRBV7-9|NA|TRBJ1-5|medium-sized
CASSLGGKRPQHF
TGTGCCAGCAGCTTAGGTGGGAAACGGCCCCAGCATTTT
>TRBV19|NA|TRBJ1-2|NA
CASSVQGGYGYTF
TGTGCCAGTAGTGTGCAGGGCGGCTATGGCTACACCTTC
>TRBV11-3|NA|TRBJ1-1|few
CASSPHGARTEAFF
TGTGCCAGCAGCCCCCACGGGGCAAGGACTGAAGCTTTCTTT
>TRBV2|NA|TRBJ1-5|once
CASSEAVGNQPQHF
TGTGCCAGCAGTGAAGCGGTGGGCAATCAGCCCCAGCATTTT
>TRBV11-3|NA|TRBJ2-7|NA
CASMDSYEQYF
TGTGCCAGCATGGACTCCTACGAGCAGTACTTC
>TRBV7-2|TRBD1|TRBJ2-2|once
CASSAGTGAGELFF
TGTGCCAGCAGCGCCGGGACAGGCGCCGGGGAGCTGTTTTTT
>TRBV7-2|TRBD2|TRBJ2-1|NA
CASSLSGGPGNEQFF
TGTGCCAGCAGCTTAAGCGGGGGACCAGGCAATGAGCAGTTCTTC
>TRBV19|NA|TRBJ2-1|NA
CASSIAASYNEQFF
TGTGCCAGTAGTATAGCGGCTAGCTACAATGAGCAGTTCTTC
>TRBV2|NA|TRBJ2-6|NA
CASSDNRVSGANVLTF
TGTGCCAGCAGTGACAACAGGGTCTCTGGGGCCAACGTCCTGACTTTC
>TRBV5-1|TRBD2|TRBJ2-7|NA
CASSPTSGSYEQYF
TGCGCCAGCAGCCCCACTAGCGGGTCCTACGAGCAGTACTTC
>TRBV7-2|TRBD1|TRBJ2-1|NA
CASSSRQGAGYNEQFF
TGTGCCAGCAGCTCCCGACAGGGGGCCGGCTACAATGAGCAGTTCTTC
>TRBV5-1|NA|TRBJ2-1|NA
CASSLRSGEGSEQFF
TGCGCCAGCAGCTTGAGGTCAGGGGAAGGATCTGAGCAGTTCTTC
>TRBV4-2|NA|TRBJ2-2|once
CASSQVARIDTGELFF
TGTGCCAGCAGCCAAGTTGCTAGAATCGACACCGGGGAGCTGTTTTTT
>TRBV14|NA|TRBJ2-1|NA
CASSLRAGIHNEQFF
TGTGCCAGCAGCCTCAGGGCAGGGATCCACAATGAGCAGTTCTTC
>TRBV5-4|NA|TRBJ2-5|NA
CASSRDHQETQYF
TGTGCCAGCAGCAGGGACCACCAAGAGACCCAGTACTTC
>TRBV7-8|NA|TRBJ2-2|NA
CASSSLIDPGIGTGELFF
TGTGCCAGCAGCTCCCTAATTGACCCGGGGATTGGCACCGGGGAGCTGTTTTTT
>TRBV7-6|NA|TRBJ1-2|once
CASSLGGGSEGYTF
TGTGCCAGCAGCTTAGGGGGCGGGAGTGAGGGCTACACCTTC
>TRBV11-2|NA|TRBJ1-4|few
CASSLAGRELFF
TGTGCCAGCAGCTTAGCAGGGAGGGAACTGTTTTTT
>TRBV11-2|NA|TRBJ1-1|once
CASSFSKSPVGAFF
TGTGCCAGCAGCTTTTCGAAGTCCCCCGTTGGAGCTTTCTTT
>TRBV7-2|NA|TRBJ2-1|NA
CASSLEPGVRNEQFF
TGTGCCAGCAGCTTAGAGCCGGGGGTGAGGAATGAGCAGTTCTTC
>TRBV5-6|TRBD2|TRBJ2-1|NA
CASSLRLAIIEQFF
TGTGCCAGCAGCTTGCGACTAGCGATTATTGAGCAGTTCTTC
>TRBV12-5|TRBD1|TRBJ1-5|NA
CASGLVLDRGGQPQHF
TGTGCTAGTGGTTTGGTACTCGACAGGGGAGGGCAGCCCCAGCATTTT
>TRBV19|NA|TRBJ2-1|medium-sized
CASSINHLGYNEQFF
TGTGCCAGTAGTATTAACCATCTAGGTTACAATGAGCAGTTCTTC
>TRBV11-1|TRBD1|TRBJ2-5|NA
CASSLLQGRAATQYF
TGTGCCAGCAGCTTATTACAGGGGCGGGCGGCGACCCAGTACTTC
>TRBV18|TRBD1|TRBJ1-1|NA
CASSAQGAGTEAFF
TGTGCCAGCTCAGCGCAGGGGGCGGGCACTGAAGCTTTCTTT
>TRBV7-2|NA|TRBJ2-1|NA
CASSLEQHNEQFF
TGTGCCAGCAGCTTAGAACAGCACAATGAGCAGTTCTTC
>TRBV12-5|TRBD2|TRBJ2-7|NA
CASGLLAGGGEQYF
TGTGCTAGTGGTTTGTTAGCGGGAGGGGGCGAGCAGTACTTC
>TRBV5-1|NA|TRBJ2-1|NA
CATKGEIGNEQFF
TGCGCCACCAAGGGGGAGATTGGCAATGAGCAGTTCTTC
>TRBV28|NA|TRBJ2-4|NA
CASSPLMDSRYF
TGTGCCAGCAGTCCACTCATGGACTCGCGGTACTTC
>TRBV7-9|NA|TRBJ1-2|few
CASSLAQGRIQGYGYTF
TGTGCCAGCAGCTTAGCGCAGGGAAGGATCCAAGGGTATGGCTACACCTTC
>TRBV6-1|TRBD1|TRBJ2-2|NA
CASIKGQGRIGELFF
TGTGCCAGTATAAAAGGACAGGGAAGAATCGGGGAGCTGTTTTTT
>TRBV19|TRBD1|TRBJ1-5|NA
CASRLTGGRNQPQHF
TGTGCCAGTAGGCTGACAGGGGGTCGGAATCAGCCCCAGCATTTT
>TRBV10-2|NA|TRBJ2-7|NA
CASSGRYEQYF
TGCGCCAGCAGTGGGAGGTACGAGCAGTACTTC
>TRBV29-1|NA|TRBJ2-2|NA
CSVESSGFTGELFF
TGCAGCGTTGAATCAAGCGGGTTCACCGGGGAGCTGTTTTTT
>TRBV7-2|TRBD1|TRBJ2-7|NA
CASSPQGAGEQYF
TGTGCCAGCAGCCCACAGGGGGCGGGAGAGCAGTACTTC
>TRBV11-3|NA|TRBJ1-2|NA
CASSLSTGGYTF
TGTGCCAGCAGCTTATCAACAGGGGGCTACACCTTC
>TRBV18|NA|TRBJ2-5|NA
CASSPVHDETQYF
TGTGCCAGCTCACCGGTCCACGACGAGACCCAGTACTTC
>TRBV29-1|TRBD1|TRBJ1-2|medium-sized
CSVDRQGEWNYGYTF
TGCAGCGTTGACCGACAGGGGGAATGGAACTATGGCTACACCTTC
>TRBV18|NA|TRBJ1-3|NA
CASSPATGSRNTIYF
TGTGCCAGCTCACCAGCCACAGGGAGTAGGAACACCATATATTTT
>TRBV7-8|NA|TRBJ2-3|NA
CASSPPRADTQYF
TGTGCCAGCAGCCCCCCGAGGGCAGATACGCAGTATTTT
>TRBV7-2|NA|TRBJ1-2|NA
CASSFRAIGSMYGYTF
TGTGCCAGCAGCTTCCGGGCTATTGGAAGTATGTATGGCTACACCTTC
>TRBV27|TRBD2|TRBJ2-1|NA
CASSAVSSGRAREQFF
TGTGCCAGCAGTGCAGTCTCTAGCGGGAGGGCCCGTGAGCAGTTCTTC
>TRBV6-1|TRBD2|TRBJ2-5|NA
CASSEASGRVPETQYF
TGTGCCAGCAGTGAGGCTAGCGGGAGGGTCCCCGAGACCCAGTACTTC
>TRBV4-1|NA|TRBJ1-2|NA
CASSQDMAGLNYGYTF
TGCGCCAGCAGCCAAGATATGGCGGGGTTGAACTATGGCTACACCTTC
>TRBV5-4|NA|TRBJ2-1|NA
CASSLDRWEEFF
TGTGCCAGCAGCTTGGACCGGTGGGAGGAGTTCTTC
>TRBV28|TRBD2|TRBJ2-1|NA
CASSLLAGGTTSYNEQFF
TGTGCCAGCAGCTTGCTAGCGGGGGGGACCACCTCCTACAATGAGCAGTTCTTC
>TRBV9|NA|TRBJ1-4|few
CASGTGPSNEKLFF
TGTGCCAGCGGTACAGGGCCCTCTAATGAAAAACTGTTTTTT